This T cell receptor beta chain was captured in a study of Graves' ophthalmopathy and Graves' hyperthyroidism. General study results and limits: Built on 13 signatures, a model told ophthalmopathy apart from stable hyperthyroidism with about 90% sensitivity and under 83% specificity. Among expanded thyroid clonotypes above 0.001 frequency, most also occurred in blood.

This clonotype was detected many times. Its antigen remains unknown. Symptoms, serum thyroxine and TRAb, thyroid ultrasound, and orbital computed tomography formed the diagnostic basis. V was clipped by 6 bases and J by 5 bases, with 14 bases between them. The V gene's germline CDR1 is DFQATT and CDR2 SNEGSKA (reference sequence). The CDR3 is made up of 12 amino acids. Amplification from RNA transcripts yielded the TCR beta CDR3 regions. First-round RT-PCR relied on HTBI primers, and a second-round multiplex PCR came next. TCRdb independently ran MiXCR on the multiplex PCR reads; one entry per CDR3 protein. Here the sample spans hundreds of thousands of distinct CDR3 sequences, under 50% being singletons.

The sample taken for sequencing was peripheral blood. The rearrangement joins TRBV20-1 to TRBJ2-7; D is unresolved. The TCR originated in an adult man with Graves' ophthalmopathy. CDR3: CSALLWGNEQYF. CDR3 DNA: TGCAGTGCCCTCCTCTGGGGAAACGAGCAGTACTTC.